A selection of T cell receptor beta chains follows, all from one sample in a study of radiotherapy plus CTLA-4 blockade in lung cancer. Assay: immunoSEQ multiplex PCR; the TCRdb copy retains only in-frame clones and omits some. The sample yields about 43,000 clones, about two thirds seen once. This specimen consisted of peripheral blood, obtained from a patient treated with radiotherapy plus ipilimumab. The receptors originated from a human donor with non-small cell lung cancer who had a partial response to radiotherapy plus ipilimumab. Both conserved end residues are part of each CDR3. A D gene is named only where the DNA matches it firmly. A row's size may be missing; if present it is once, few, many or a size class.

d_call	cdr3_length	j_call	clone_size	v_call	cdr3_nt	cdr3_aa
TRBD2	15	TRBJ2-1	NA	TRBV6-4	TGTGCCAGCAGTGACACGGGGGGGTCCTACAATGAGCAGTTCTTC	CASSDTGGSYNEQFF
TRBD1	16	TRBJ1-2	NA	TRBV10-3	TGTGCCATCAGTGGGTCTCTGGACAGGGGGAGGAATGGCTACACCTTC	CAISGSLDRGRNGYTF
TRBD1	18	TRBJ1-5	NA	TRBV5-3	TGTGCCAGAAGCTTCATGGACAGGGAAAGTGATAGCAATCAGCCCCAGCATTTT	CARSFMDRESDSNQPQHF
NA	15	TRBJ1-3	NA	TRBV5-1	TGCGCCAGCAGCTTGACGGTCCGCTCTGGAAACACCATATATTTT	CASSLTVRSGNTIYF
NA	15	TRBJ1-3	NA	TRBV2	TGTGCCAGCAGTGAGAGTCCCGCGGGGTCAAACACCATATATTTT	CASSESPAGSNTIYF
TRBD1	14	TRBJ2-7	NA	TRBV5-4	TGTGCCAGCAGCACGGGACAGGGAATCTACGAGCAGTACTTC	CASSTGQGIYEQYF
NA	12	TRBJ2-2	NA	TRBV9	TGTGCCAGCAGCCCTAACACCGGGGAGCTGTTTTTT	CASSPNTGELFF
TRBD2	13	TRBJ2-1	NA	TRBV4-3	TGCGCCAGCAGCCTTACGGGGGGAGATGAGCAGTTCTTC	CASSLTGGDEQFF
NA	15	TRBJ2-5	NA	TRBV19	TGTGCCAGTAGTCCCTCGGGAGCTAGAATGGCGACCCAGTACTTC	CASSPSGARMATQYF
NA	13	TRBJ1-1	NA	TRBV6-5	TGTGCCAGCAGTTATCTCAGGAACACTGAAGCTTTCTTT	CASSYLRNTEAFF
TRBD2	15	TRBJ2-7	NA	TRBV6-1	TGTGCCAGCAGCCCACTAGCGGGAGAAATGTACGAGCAGTACTTC	CASSPLAGEMYEQYF
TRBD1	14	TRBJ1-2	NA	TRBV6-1	TGTGCCAGCGCCAGGGGGCATGGAAACTATGGCTACACCTTC	CASARGHGNYGYTF
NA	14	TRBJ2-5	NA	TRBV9	TGTGCCAGCAGTGCCCGGGGTGGCCAAGAGACCCAGTACTTC	CASSARGGQETQYF
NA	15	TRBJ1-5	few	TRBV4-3	TGCGCCAGCAGCCAGGGAGGGGGAGGCAATCAGCCCCAGCATTTT	CASSQGGGGNQPQHF
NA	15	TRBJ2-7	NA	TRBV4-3	TGCGCCAGCAGCCAGAGAGCGGGACAAAATTCCGAGCAGTACTTC	CASSQRAGQNSEQYF
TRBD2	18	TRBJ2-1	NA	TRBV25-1	TGTGCCAGCAGTGACCTAACGGCGGGGGTGCCCCAATACAATGAGCAGTTCTTC	CASSDLTAGVPQYNEQFF
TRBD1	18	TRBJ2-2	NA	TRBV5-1	TGCGCCAGCAGCTTTCATAGGGGGCGAGTTCCGGTTCCCGGGGAGCTGTTTTTT	CASSFHRGRVPVPGELFF
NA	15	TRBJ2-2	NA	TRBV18	TGTGCCAGCTCACCATACAGGGCAAGCACCGGGGAGCTGTTTTTT	CASSPYRASTGELFF
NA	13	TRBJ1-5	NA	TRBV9	TGTGCCAGCAGCGTGGCGGGGCTGCAGCCCCAGCATTTT	CASSVAGLQPQHF
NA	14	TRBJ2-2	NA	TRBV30	TGTGCAACAAGCCTGACAGACTGGGCCGGGGAGCTGTTTTTT	CATSLTDWAGELFF
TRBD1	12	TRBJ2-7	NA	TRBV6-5	TGTGCCAGCATTGGACAGGGGACCGAGCAGTACTTC	CASIGQGTEQYF
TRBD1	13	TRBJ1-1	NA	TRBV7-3	TGTGCCAGCAGCGCTCAGGGGGGTGGTGAAGCTTTCTTT	CASSAQGGGEAFF
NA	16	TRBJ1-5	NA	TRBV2	TGTGCCAGCAGATCCCCCGGGAACATGGGCAATCAGCCCCAGCATTTT	CASRSPGNMGNQPQHF
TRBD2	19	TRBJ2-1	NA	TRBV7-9	TGTGCCAGCATCCTACTCTTAGCGGGAGGGCCCGGCTCCTACAATGAGCAGTTCTTC	CASILLLAGGPGSYNEQFF
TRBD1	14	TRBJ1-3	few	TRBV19	TGTGCCAGTATACCGACAGGGAAAGGAAACACCATATATTTT	CASIPTGKGNTIYF
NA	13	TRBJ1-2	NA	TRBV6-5	TGTGCCAGCAGGTTCAGGGCAGGAGGGGGCTACACCTTC	CASRFRAGGGYTF
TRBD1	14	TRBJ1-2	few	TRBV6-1	TGTGCCAGCCGGAGGACAGGACAAAACTATGGCTACACCTTC	CASRRTGQNYGYTF
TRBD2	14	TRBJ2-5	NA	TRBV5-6	TGTGCCAGCAGTTTCAGCGGGAGTGGGCCGACCCAGTACTTC	CASSFSGSGPTQYF
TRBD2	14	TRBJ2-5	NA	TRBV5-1	TGCGCCAGCAGCGACGCGGGGGGTCAGAAGACCCAGTACTTC	CASSDAGGQKTQYF
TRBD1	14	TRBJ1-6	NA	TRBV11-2	TGTGCCAGCAGCTTAAGGACAGGGTATTCACCCCTCCACTTT	CASSLRTGYSPLHF
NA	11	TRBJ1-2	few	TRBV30	TGTGCCTGGAGTGTTTTGAGAGGCTACACCTTC	CAWSVLRGYTF
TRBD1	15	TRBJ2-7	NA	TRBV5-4	TGTGCCAGCAGCCCAAGGACAGGAGTATCCTACGAGCAGTACTTC	CASSPRTGVSYEQYF
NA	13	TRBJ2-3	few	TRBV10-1	TGCGCCAGCAGCGGGAGTGGCACAGATACGCAGTATTTT	CASSGSGTDTQYF
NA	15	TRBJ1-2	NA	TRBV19	TGTGCCAGTAGTTCCGAGGCGGGCAGTAACTATGGCTACACCTTC	CASSSEAGSNYGYTF
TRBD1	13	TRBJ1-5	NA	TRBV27	TGTGCCAGCAGTTCCCGGGACAGTGAGCCCCAGCATTTT	CASSSRDSEPQHF
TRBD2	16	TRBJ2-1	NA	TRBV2	TGTGCCAGCAGTGAAGGATCCAGCGGGAGGTACCGGGGGCAGTTCTTC	CASSEGSSGRYRGQFF
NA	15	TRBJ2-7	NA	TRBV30	TGTGCCTGGAGTGGTGACAGGAGAAGCTCCTACGAGCAGTACTTC	CAWSGDRRSSYEQYF
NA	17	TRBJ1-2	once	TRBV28	TGTGCCAGCAGTTCCGCCGCAGACACGGGACACAGCTATGGCTACACCTTC	CASSSAADTGHSYGYTF
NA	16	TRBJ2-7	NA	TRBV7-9	TGTGCCAGCAGCTTAAGCGATTGGGTCAGCTCCTACGAGCAGTACTTC	CASSLSDWVSSYEQYF
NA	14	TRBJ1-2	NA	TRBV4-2	TGTGCCAGCAGCCAACGTAGGACAGATTCAGGCTACACCTTC	CASSQRRTDSGYTF
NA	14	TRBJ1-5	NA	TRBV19	TGTGGGGCCGGGAGGGTTGAGGGCAATCAGCCCCAGCATTTT	CGAGRVEGNQPQHF
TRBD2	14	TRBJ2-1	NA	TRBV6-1	TGTGCCAGCAGCCAAGCGGGAGGGTACAATGAGCAGTTCTTC	CASSQAGGYNEQFF